Shown below are 23 T cell receptor beta chains from a single sample sequenced in a study of T-cell memory formation after mild COVID-19. TCRdb itself ran the 5' RACE reads through MiXCR, one entry per CDR3 protein. The profile shows roughly 150,000 distinct CDR3 sequences, around 25% of them singletons. Sequencing was carried out using PBMCs or a T cell subset sorted from them (not recorded which). The receptors were sampled from an adult woman who had mild COVID-19 (a few samples of this study predate the infection). Cell type and time point are not known.

The chain links TRBV5-1 to TRBJ1-2; possibly TRBD1 for D (6 bases). This CDR3 comprises 12 residues. V lost 2 bases to trimming and J lost 8 bases, with 10 bases between them. Looked up from germline, CDR1 is SGHRS and CDR2 is YFSETQ. DNA for the CDR3: TGCGCCAGCAGCTTACAGGGTGTCGGCTACACCTTC. Protein: CASSLQGVGYTF.

The chain combines TRBV18 with TRBJ1-5; D is unresolved. Trimming removed 2 bases at V and 5 bases at J, with 13 bases between. The CDR3 has 15 residues. The germline V gene has CDR1 KGHSH and CDR2 LQKENI. The CDR3 nucleotides read TGTGCCAGCTCACCAGGGGTAGGATCTGATCAGCCCCAGCATTTT. Residues: CASSPGVGSDQPQHF.

This clonotype has only a few counts. The gene calls are TRBV20-1 and TRBJ2-7, with 12 bases lining up with TRBD2. The CDR3 loop spans 15 amino acids. Germline lookup yields CDR1 DFQATT and CDR2 SNEGSKA (reference sequence). Trimming took 4 bases from V and 2 from J; bases not matched to a gene: 6. As DNA, the CDR3 is TGCAGTGCTAAACCTCTAGCGGGAGGGCCCTACGAGCAGTACTTC. It is translated as CSAKPLAGGPYEQYF.

The CDR3 spells CASSQDSYVRPTGFGGNTIYF. The CDR3 nucleotides read TGCGCCAGCAGCCAAGATTCGTATGTGAGACCGACGGGGTTCGGTGGAAACACCATATATTTT. The rearrangement joins TRBV4-1 to TRBJ1-3; D is unresolved. V dropped 0 bases and J dropped 3 bases, with 27 bases sitting between them. Germline V CDR1 and CDR2: MGHRA, YSYEKL. The CDR3 spans 21 residues.

The V call is TRBV2, the J call TRBJ2-5, with TRBD2 identical over 14 bases. V lost 5 bases and J lost 5; bases outside the gene matches: 13. The CDR3 sequence is 18 residues long. Germline lookup yields CDR1 SNHLY and CDR2 FYNNEI. CDR3 in DNA: TGTGCCAGCAGTTCTGTCGATATGGGACTAGCGGGGGAGGAGACCCAGTACTTC. It encodes CASSSVDMGLAGEETQYF. The full variable domain, completed using reference TRBV2 and TRBJ2-5, is EPEVTQTPSHQVTQMGQEVILRCVPISNHLYFYWYRQILGQKVEFLVSFYNNEISEKSEIFDDQFSVERPDGSNFTLKIRSTKLEDSAMYFCASSSVDMGLAGEETQYFGPGTRLLVL.

V gene TRBV30 combines with J gene TRBJ2-7; possible D gene TRBD2, 5 bases. CDR1 is GTSNPN, CDR2 SVGIG, per germline (reference sequence). V was clipped by 1 base and J by 7 bases, with 11 bases between them. This CDR3 is built from 12 residues. The CDR3 loop is CAWSGAWTEQYF. In nucleotides, the CDR3 is TGTGCCTGGAGTGGGGCCTGGACTGAGCAGTACTTC.

The chain employs TRBV7-9 and TRBJ1-2; 8 bases align to TRBD1. The length of the CDR3 is 15 residues. J gave up 1 base and V 5 bases, and 6 bases lay outside the gene matches. Germline CDR1 reads SEHNR; CDR2 reads FQNEAQ (reference sequence). CDR3 in amino acids: CASSETGVDNYGYTF. In DNA form, the CDR3 reads TGTGCCAGCAGCGAGACAGGGGTTGATAACTATGGCTACACCTTC. Complete variable domain (other parts from reference TRBV7-9 and TRBJ1-2): DTGVSQNPRHKITKRGQNVTFRCDPISEHNRLYWYRQTLGQGPEFLTYFQNEAQLEKSRLLSDRFSAERPKGSFSTLEIQRTEQGDSAMYLCASSETGVDNYGYTFGSGTRLTVV.

The V call is TRBV4-1, the J call TRBJ1-2, with 8 bases identical to TRBD1. With V trimmed by 4 bases and J by 6 bases, 16 bases remained unmatched. The germline V gene has CDR1 MGHRA and CDR2 YSYEKL. This CDR3 is built from 17 residues. CDR3 region: CASSLAGGAGYWDGYTF. CDR3 in DNA: TGCGCCAGCAGCCTTGCAGGGGGCGCTGGATATTGGGATGGCTACACCTTC.

The chain has TRBV6-2 or TRBV6-3 and TRBJ2-7; possible D gene TRBD1, 6 bases. This CDR3 has 12 amino acids. Germline CDR1 reads MNHEY; CDR2 reads SVGEGT. V was shortened by 2 bases and J by 6 bases, with 8 bases between the two germline ends. This chain's CDR3 is CASSYLGAEQYF. The CDR3 nucleotides read TGTGCCAGCAGTTACCTGGGGGCCGAGCAGTACTTC.

A single count supports this clonotype. CDR3 DNA sequence: TGTGCCAGCAGCTTGGGGACAGGGGCGAACGAGCAGTACTTC. Protein: CASSLGTGANEQYF. The chain has TRBV5-5 and TRBJ2-7, with 9 bases that match TRBD1. The CDR3 sequence is 14 residues long. Germline CDR1 is SGHKS and CDR2 is YYEKEE (reference sequence). The junction had 3 bases not matched to a gene; V was cut back by 0 bases and J by 5 bases.

This chain uses TRBV20-1 with TRBJ2-7; D remains ambiguous. The CDR3 spans 11 residues. The V end lost 5 bases, the J end lost 3 bases, and 8 bases lay between the germline ends. Germline values: CDR1 DFQATT, CDR2 SNEGSKA (reference sequence). This CDR3 is CSAPFSYEQYF. The CDR3 bases are TGCAGTGCTCCCTTCAGCTACGAGCAGTACTTC.

The rearrangement uses TRBV20-1 and TRBJ1-1; TRBD1 aligns across 11 bases. Per the germline V gene, CDR1 is DFQATT and CDR2 is SNEGSKA (reference sequence). V gave up 6 bases and J gave up 0 bases; unmatched junction bases: 9. The CDR3 extends over 16 amino acids. The CDR3 is CSAVDRGPKMNTEAFF. CDR3 bases: TGCAGTGCCGTGGACAGGGGGCCAAAAATGAACACTGAAGCTTTCTTT.

The chain joins TRBV11-2 to TRBJ2-7, with D possibly being TRBD1 or TRBD2 (5 bases each). The CDR3 has 14 amino acids. V gave up 5 bases and J gave up 5 bases, with 16 bases separating them. Germline V gene lookup returns CDR1 SGHAT and CDR2 FQNNGV. The DNA for the CDR3 is TGTGCCAGCAGCCCTAGAGTTAGGGACCACGAGCAGTACTTC. Translation: CASSPRVRDHEQYF.

This clonotype was observed a handful of times. This chain uses TRBV4-3 with TRBJ1-6; D remains ambiguous. V was shortened by 0 bases and J by 9 bases, with 12 bases between the two germline ends. Germline loops: CDR1 LGHNA, CDR2 YSLEER. This CDR3 is built from 15 residues. The CDR3 sequence: CASSQDTTLASPLHF. The CDR3 DNA sequence: TGCGCCAGCAGCCAAGATACGACACTTGCTTCACCCCTCCACTTT.

The rearrangement links TRBV9 to TRBJ2-3, with TRBD1 identical over 8 bases. The CDR3 length is 15 residues. Germline lookup yields CDR1 SGDLS and CDR2 YYNGEE. V trimming: 0 bases; J trimming: 5 bases; junction bases outside the gene matches: 5. This chain's CDR3 is CASSVAQGAGDTQYF. For the CDR3, the DNA is TGTGCCAGCAGCGTAGCTCAGGGGGCGGGAGATACGCAGTATTTT.

This clonotype has a count of ten or more. The rearrangement joins TRBV24-1 to TRBJ2-1, with D tentatively TRBD1 (5 bases). Germline V gives CDR1 KGHDR, CDR2 SFDVKD. Trimming left V 0 bases short and J 9 bases short, with 14 bases between. This CDR3 contains 15 residues. CDR3 sequence (DNA): TGTGCCACCAGTGATTTGGCAGGGATCGGTAGTGAGCAGTTCTTC. Encoded protein: CATSDLAGIGSEQFF.

The chain employs TRBV12-3 or TRBV12-4 and TRBJ2-2; a possible D gene is TRBD1 (6 bases). V lost 5 bases and J lost 6, with 10 bases in between. The CDR3 has 13 residues. CDR3 DNA sequence: TGTGCCAGCAGTAATACAGGGTCCGGGGAGCTGTTTTTT. As protein: CASSNTGSGELFF.

This clonotype was recorded a few times. The CDR3 nucleotides are TGTGCCAGCAGCTTCAGGGGGGCGGGAGGGCCCTACGAGCAGTACTTC. As protein: CASSFRGAGGPYEQYF. The chain combines TRBV9 with TRBJ2-7; 9 bases agree with TRBD2. The CDR3 contains 16 residues. The ends lost 4 bases at V and 2 bases at J; junction bases unmatched: 10. Germline assignment: CDR1 SGDLS and CDR2 YYNGEE.

As for this clonotype: This may be a read error: a much more frequent sequence differs by one nucleotide. The chain joins TRBV7-2 to TRBJ2-3; D ambiguous. Germline V gives CDR1 SGHTA, CDR2 FQGNSA. The CDR3 consists of 12 residues. CDR3 sequence: CAGSLATDTQYF. In DNA, the CDR3 is TGTGCCGGCAGCTTAGCAACAGATACGCAGTATTTT.

This clonotype showed up just a few times. V usage is TRBV9 and J usage is TRBJ2-5; D is possibly TRBD1 (6 bases). Germline lookup yields CDR1 SGDLS and CDR2 YYNGEE. Trimming left V 7 bases short and J 5 bases short, with 21 bases between. This CDR3 spans 15 amino acids. CDR3 bases: TGTGCCAGCTCCCTAGGACAGCACCCCGGGGAGACCCAGTACTTC. Encoded protein: CASSLGQHPGETQYF. Together with reference TRBV9 and TRBJ2-5, the CDR3 gives the full variable domain: DSGVTQTPKHLITATGQRVTLRCSPRSGDLSVYWYQQSLDQGLQFLIQYYNGEERAKGNILERFSAQQFPDLHSELNLSSLELGDSALYFCASSLGQHPGETQYFGPGTRLLVL.

V usage is TRBV7-2 and J usage is TRBJ2-7, with D perhaps matching TRBD1 (6 bases). Trimming left V 5 bases short and J 2 bases short, with 10 bases between. CDR3 length equals 13 residues. Germline V gives CDR1 SGHTA, CDR2 FQGNSA. CDR3 sequence: CASSHWTAYEQYF. The CDR3 nucleotides read TGTGCCAGCAGCCACTGGACAGCCTACGAGCAGTACTTC. The full variable domain, with the rest looked up from reference TRBV7-2 and TRBJ2-7, is GAGVSQSPSNKVTEKGKDVELRCDPISGHTALYWYRQSLGQGLEFLIYFQGNSAPDKSGLPSDRFSAERTGGSVSTLTIQRTQQEDSAVYLCASSHWTAYEQYFGPGTRLTVT.

The V call is TRBV27, the J call TRBJ1-2, with unresolved D. V lost 0 bases and J 5 bases, leaving 16 bases between the germline ends. The CDR3 is 16 residues long. Germline V lookup: CDR1 MNHEY, CDR2 SMNVEV (reference sequence). The CDR3 sequence: CASSLSGGPIMYGYTF. The CDR3 DNA reads as TGTGCCAGCAGTTTATCGGGAGGCCCCATTATGTATGGCTACACCTTC.

The chain links TRBV4-3 to TRBJ2-7; D is uncertain. This CDR3 is built from 15 residues. Germline V gives CDR1 LGHNA, CDR2 YSLEER. V lost 4 bases, J lost 5 bases, and 18 bases lay in between. The CDR3 DNA reads TGCGCCAGCAGCCCTTTCGATGCGTCGGGTCACGAGCAGTACTTC. It encodes CASSPFDASGHEQYF.